This TCR beta chain appears in the sequencing data of a study of T cells in localized non-small cell lung cancer. The table came from immunoSEQ multiplex PCR; TCRdb's copy has only in-frame clones and leaves some out. The repertoire consists of over 10,000 clones, with 28% occurring once and the leading ten covering roughly 6.8%. Germline values: CDR1 SGHDN, CDR2 FVKESK. CDR3 size: 17 residues. Germline trimming cut 6 bases from V and 2 bases from J; bases unmatched to any gene: 9. This chain connects TRBV14 to TRBJ2-1; 11 nucleotides agree with TRBD2. The source material was lung tumor tissue, sampled before any cancer treatment. The receptor's source is a female donor over 55 with stage I lung adenocarcinoma. CDR3 nucleotide sequence: TGTGCCAGCAGTATTGTTAGCGGGAGGGCACCCTACAATGAGCAGTTCTTC. It yields the protein CASSIVSGRAPYNEQFF.